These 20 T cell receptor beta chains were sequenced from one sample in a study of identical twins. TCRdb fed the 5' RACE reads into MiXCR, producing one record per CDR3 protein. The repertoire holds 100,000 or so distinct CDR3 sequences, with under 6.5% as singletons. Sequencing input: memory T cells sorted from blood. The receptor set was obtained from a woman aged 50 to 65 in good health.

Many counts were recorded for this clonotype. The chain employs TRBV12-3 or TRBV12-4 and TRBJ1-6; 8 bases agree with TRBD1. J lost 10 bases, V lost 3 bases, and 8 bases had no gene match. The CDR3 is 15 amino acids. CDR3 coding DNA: TGTGCCAGCAGTTTTAGGGGCAGGGGGCCGTCACCCCTCCACTTT. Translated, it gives CASSFRGRGPSPLHF.

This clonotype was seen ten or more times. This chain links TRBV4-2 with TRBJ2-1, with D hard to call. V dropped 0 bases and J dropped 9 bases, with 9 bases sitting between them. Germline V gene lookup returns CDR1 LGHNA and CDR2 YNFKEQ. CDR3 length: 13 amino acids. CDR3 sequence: CASSQDPLTEQFF. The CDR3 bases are TGTGCCAGCAGCCAAGATCCCCTCACTGAGCAGTTCTTC.

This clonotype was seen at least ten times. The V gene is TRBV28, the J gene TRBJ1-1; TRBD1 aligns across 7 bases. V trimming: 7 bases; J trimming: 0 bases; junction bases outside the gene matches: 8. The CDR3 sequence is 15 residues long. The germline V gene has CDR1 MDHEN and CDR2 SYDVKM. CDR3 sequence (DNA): TGTGCCAGCAAGGGGGCAGGGGTGGTGAACACTGAAGCTTTCTTT. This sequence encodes CASKGAGVVNTEAFF. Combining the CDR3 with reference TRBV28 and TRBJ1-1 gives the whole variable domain DVKVTQSSRYLVKRTGEKVFLECVQDMDHENMFWYRQDPGLGLRLIYFSYDVKMKEKGDIPEGYSVSREKKERFSLILESASTNQTSMYLCASKGAGVVNTEAFFGQGTRLTVV.

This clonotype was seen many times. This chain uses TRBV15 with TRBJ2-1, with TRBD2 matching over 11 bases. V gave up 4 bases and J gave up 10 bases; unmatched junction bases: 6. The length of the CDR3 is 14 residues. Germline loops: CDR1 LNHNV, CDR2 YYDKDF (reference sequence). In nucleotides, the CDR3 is TGTGCCACCAGCACGGGGACTAGCGGAACAGAGCAGTTCTTC. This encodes CATSTGTSGTEQFF. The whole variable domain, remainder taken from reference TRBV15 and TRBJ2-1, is DAMVIQNPRYQVTQFGKPVTLSCSQTLNHNVMYWYQQKSSQAPKLLFHYYDKDFNNEADTPDNFQSRRPNTSFCFLDIRSPGLGDTAMYLCATSTGTSGTEQFFGPGTRLTVL.

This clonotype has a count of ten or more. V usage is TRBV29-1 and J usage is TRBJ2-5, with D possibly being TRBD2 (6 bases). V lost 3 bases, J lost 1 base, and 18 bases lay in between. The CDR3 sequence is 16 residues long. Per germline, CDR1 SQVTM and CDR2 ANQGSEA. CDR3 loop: CSVDKLSPGLQETQYF. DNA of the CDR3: TGCAGCGTTGACAAACTCAGTCCGGGACTCCAAGAGACCCAGTACTTC.

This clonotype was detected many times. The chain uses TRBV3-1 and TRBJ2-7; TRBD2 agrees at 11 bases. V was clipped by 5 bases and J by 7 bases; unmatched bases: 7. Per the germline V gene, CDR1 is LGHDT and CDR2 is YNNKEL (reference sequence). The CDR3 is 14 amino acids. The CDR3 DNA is TGTGCCAGCAGCTCAACTAGCGGGAGAAAAGAGCAGTACTTC. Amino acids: CASSSTSGRKEQYF.

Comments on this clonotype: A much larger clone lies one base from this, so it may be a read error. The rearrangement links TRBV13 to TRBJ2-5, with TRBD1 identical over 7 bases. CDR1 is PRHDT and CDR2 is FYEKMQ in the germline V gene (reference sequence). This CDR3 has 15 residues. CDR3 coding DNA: TGTTCCAGCACCTTTTACAGGGGAAGGGGAGAGACCCAGTACTTC. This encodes CSSTFYRGRGETQYF.

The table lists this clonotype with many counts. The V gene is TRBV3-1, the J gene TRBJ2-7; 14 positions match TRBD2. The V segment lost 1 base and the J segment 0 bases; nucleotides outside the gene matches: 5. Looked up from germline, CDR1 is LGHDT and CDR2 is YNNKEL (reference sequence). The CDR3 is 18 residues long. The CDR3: CASSQGGTSGGSSYEQYF. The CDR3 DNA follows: TGTGCCAGCAGCCAAGGGGGGACTAGCGGGGGAAGCTCCTACGAGCAGTACTTC.

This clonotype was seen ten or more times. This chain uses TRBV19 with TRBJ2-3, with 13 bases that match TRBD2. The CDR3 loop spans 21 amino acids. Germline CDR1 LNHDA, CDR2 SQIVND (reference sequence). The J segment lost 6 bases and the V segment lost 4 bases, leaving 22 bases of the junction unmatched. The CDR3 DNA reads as TGTGCCAGTAGTACTCCGGAGTGGCATCCTGTACTAGCGGGAGGGCCGGATACGCAGTATTTT. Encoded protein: CASSTPEWHPVLAGGPDTQYF.

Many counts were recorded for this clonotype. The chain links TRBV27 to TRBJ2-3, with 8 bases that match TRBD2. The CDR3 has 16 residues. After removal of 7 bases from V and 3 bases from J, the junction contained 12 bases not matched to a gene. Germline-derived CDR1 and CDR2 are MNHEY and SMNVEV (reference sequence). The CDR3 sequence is CASTLGRGGRTDTQYF. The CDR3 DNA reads TGTGCCAGCACCTTAGGTCGGGGCGGGAGGACAGATACGCAGTATTTT.

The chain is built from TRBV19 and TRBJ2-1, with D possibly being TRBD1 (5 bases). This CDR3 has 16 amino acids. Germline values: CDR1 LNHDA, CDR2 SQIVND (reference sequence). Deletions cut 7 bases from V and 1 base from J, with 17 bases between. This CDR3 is CASTPGRAYSYNEQFF. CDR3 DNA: TGTGCCAGTACCCCAGGCAGGGCTTATTCCTACAATGAGCAGTTCTTC.

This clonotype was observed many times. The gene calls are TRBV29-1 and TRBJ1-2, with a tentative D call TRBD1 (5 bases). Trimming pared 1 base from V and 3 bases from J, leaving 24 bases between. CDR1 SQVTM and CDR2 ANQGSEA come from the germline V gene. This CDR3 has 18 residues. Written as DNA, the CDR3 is TGCAGCGTTGAAGCTTTGTTTGCAGGGAGGACCCTAGACTATGGCTACACCTTC. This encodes CSVEALFAGRTLDYGYTF. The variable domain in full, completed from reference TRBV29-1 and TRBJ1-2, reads SAVISQKPSRDICQRGTSLTIQCQVDSQVTMMFWYRQQPGQSLTLIATANQGSEATYESGFVIDKFPISRPNLTFSTLTVSNMSPEDSSIYLCSVEALFAGRTLDYGYTFGSGTRLTVV.

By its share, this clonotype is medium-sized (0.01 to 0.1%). The CDR3 DNA follows: TGTGCCAGCAAGGCGGGAGTTAAAGATACGCAGTATTTT. Translated, it gives CASKAGVKDTQYF. The rearrangement uses TRBV27 and TRBJ2-3, with 7 bases matching TRBD2. Trimming took 7 bases from V and 5 from J; bases not matched to a gene: 6. CDR1 and CDR2 (germline): MNHEY, SMNVEV (reference sequence). The CDR3 sequence is 13 residues long.

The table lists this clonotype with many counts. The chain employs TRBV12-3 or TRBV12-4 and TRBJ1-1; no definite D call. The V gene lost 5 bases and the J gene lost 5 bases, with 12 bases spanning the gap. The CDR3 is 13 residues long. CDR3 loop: CASSPPGGTEAFF. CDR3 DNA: TGTGCCAGCAGTCCCCCCGGCGGAACTGAAGCTTTCTTT.

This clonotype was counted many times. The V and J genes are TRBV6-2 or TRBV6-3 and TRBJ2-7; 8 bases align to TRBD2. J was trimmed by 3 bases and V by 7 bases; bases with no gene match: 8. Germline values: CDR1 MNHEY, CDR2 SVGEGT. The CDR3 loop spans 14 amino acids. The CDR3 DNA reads TGTGCCAGCAATGATCCCGGGACTAGCTACGAGCAGTACTTC. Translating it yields CASNDPGTSYEQYF.

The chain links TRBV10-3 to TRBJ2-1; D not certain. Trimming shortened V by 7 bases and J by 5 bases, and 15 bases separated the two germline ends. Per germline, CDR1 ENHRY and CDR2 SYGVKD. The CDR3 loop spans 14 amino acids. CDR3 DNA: TGTGCCATCATCCAATCCCCCAATCACAATGAGCAGTTCTTC. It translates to CAIIQSPNHNEQFF.

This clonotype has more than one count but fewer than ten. CDR3 nucleotide sequence: TGTGCTAGTGGTTTGCCGTTAGCCTGGGGATCCTACAATGAGCAGTTCTTC. Translated: CASGLPLAWGSYNEQFF. This sequence joins TRBV12-5 and TRBJ2-1; the D is unclear. With 2 bases removed from V and 1 base from J, the gap between germline ends came to 15 bases. CDR3 size: 17 residues. Germline V gives CDR1 LGHNT, CDR2 FRNRAP.

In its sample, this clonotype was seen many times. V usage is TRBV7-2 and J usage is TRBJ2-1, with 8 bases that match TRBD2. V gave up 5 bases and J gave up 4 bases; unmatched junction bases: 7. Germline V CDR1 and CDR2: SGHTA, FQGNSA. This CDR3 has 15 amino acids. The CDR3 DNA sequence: TGTGCCAGCAGCAAAACTAGCGGAGGGTACAATGAGCAGTTCTTC. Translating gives CASSKTSGGYNEQFF.

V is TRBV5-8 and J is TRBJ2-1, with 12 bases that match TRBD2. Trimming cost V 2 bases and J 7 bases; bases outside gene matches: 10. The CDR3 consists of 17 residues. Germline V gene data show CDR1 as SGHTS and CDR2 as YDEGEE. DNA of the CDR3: TGTGCCAGCAGCTTTTCCCTGACTAGCGGGAGTCGGAATGAGCAGTTCTTC. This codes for CASSFSLTSGSRNEQFF.

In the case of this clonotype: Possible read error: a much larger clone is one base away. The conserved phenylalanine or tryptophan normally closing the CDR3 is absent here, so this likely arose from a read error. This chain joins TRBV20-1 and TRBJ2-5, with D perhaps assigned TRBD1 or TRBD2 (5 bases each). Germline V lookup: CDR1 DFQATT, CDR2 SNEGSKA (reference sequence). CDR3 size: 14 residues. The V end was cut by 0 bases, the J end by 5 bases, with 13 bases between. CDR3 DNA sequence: TGCAGTGCTAGAGATGGGGGAATTGGGGAGACCCAGTACTAC. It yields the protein CSARDGGIGETQYY.